What follows is one T cell receptor beta chain and its context. Its specificity is not known. These data originate in a study of cytomegalovirus exposure and HLA in healthy donors. Whole-study findings and limits: As confirmed in vitro, a few CMV-associated chains were specific for CMV antigens. Later on, an analysis showed TCR association rates differing by HLA locus, with DRB1 the most and HLA-C the fewest.

CDR1 is MDHEN, CDR2 SYDVKM, per germline. J lost 7 bases, V lost 7 bases, and 19 bases had no gene match. This CDR3 is 16 amino acids long. PCR involved 60 Vbeta and 13 Jbeta primers. Method: immunoSEQ multiplex PCR; TCRdb's copy keeps in-frame clones and lacks some. The sample includes about 170,000 clones, over 75% of them seen just once. This receptor was identified in a woman between 45 and 60 years old in good health and CMV-seropositive. Input material: PBMCs. The chain recombines TRBV28 with TRBJ2-7, with 7 nucleotides matching TRBD2. CDR3 bases: TGTGCCAGCATCGCCCTCCGGGGAGGCCACGGGGGGGAGCAGTACTTC. It is translated as CASIALRGGHGGEQYF.